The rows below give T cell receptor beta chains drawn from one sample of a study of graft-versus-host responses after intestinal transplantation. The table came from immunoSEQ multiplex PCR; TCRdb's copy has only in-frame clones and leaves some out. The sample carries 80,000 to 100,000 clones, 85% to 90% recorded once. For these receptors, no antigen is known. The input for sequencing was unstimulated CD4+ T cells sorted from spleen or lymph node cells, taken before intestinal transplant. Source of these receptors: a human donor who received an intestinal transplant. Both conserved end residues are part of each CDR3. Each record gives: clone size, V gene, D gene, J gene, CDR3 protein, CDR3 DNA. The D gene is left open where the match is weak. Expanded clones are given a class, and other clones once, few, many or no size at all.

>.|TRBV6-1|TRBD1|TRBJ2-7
CASLWTGSYEQYF
TGTGCCAGCCTTTGGACAGGGTCCTACGAGCAGTACTTC
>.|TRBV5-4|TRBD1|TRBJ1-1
CASSPGQMNTEAFF
TGTGCCAGCAGCCCGGGACAGATGAACACTGAAGCTTTCTTT
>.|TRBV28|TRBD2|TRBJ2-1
CASSLRRESFEQFF
TGTGCCAGCAGTTTAAGGCGGGAGTCATTTGAGCAGTTCTTC
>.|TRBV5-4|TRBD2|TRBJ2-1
CASSRSLAGGFNEQFF
TGTGCCAGCAGCCGTTCACTAGCGGGGGGATTTAATGAGCAGTTCTTC
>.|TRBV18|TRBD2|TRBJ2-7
CASSGEGYEQYF
TGTGCCAGCTCCGGGGAGGGATACGAGCAGTACTTC
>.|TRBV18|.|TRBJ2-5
CASSPIPGQETQYF
TGTGCCAGCTCACCTATACCGGGACAAGAGACCCAGTACTTC
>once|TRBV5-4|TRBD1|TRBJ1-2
CASSFLTGTGGNYGYTF
TGTGCCAGCAGCTTCTTGACAGGGACAGGGGGCAATTATGGCTACACCTTC
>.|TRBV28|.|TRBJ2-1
CASGPLRDSYNEQFF
TGTGCCAGCGGCCCCCTCCGGGACTCCTACAATGAGCAGTTCTTC
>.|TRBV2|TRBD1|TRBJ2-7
CASSDQQGAVPREQYF
TGTGCCAGCAGTGACCAACAGGGGGCTGTTCCGCGCGAGCAGTACTTC
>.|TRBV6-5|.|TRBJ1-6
CASMGDSRSPLHF
TGTGCCAGCATGGGGGACTCCAGATCACCCCTCCACTTT
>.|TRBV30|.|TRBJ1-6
CAWSVSSNSPLHF
TGTGCCTGGAGTGTGTCTAGCAACTCACCCCTCCACTTT
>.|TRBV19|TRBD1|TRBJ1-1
CASSRPGQGETEAFF
TGTGCCAGTAGTAGACCGGGACAGGGGGAAACTGAAGCTTTCTTT
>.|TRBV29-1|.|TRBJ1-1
CSAAGGGSGTEAFF
TGCAGCGCTGCCGGCGGGGGTTCGGGCACTGAAGCTTTCTTT
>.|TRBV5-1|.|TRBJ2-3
CASSLEAGATDTQYF
TGCGCCAGCAGCTTGGAGGCGGGGGCCACAGATACGCAGTATTTT
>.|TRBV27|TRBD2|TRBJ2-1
CASSGGLAGGAYNEQFF
TGTGCCAGCAGCGGGGGCCTAGCGGGGGGGGCCTACAATGAGCAGTTCTTC
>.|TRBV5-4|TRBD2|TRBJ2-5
CASSWTSGGGQETQYF
TGTGCCAGCAGCTGGACTAGCGGGGGGGGGCAAGAGACCCAGTACTTC
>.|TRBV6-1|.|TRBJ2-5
CASRKGGQETQYF
TGTGCCAGCAGAAAAGGGGGTCAAGAGACCCAGTACTTC
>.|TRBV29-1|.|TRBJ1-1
CSFGRGSTEAFF
TGCAGCTTCGGGAGGGGTAGCACTGAAGCTTTCTTT
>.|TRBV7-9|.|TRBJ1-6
CASSLGGNNSPLHF
TGTGCCAGCAGCTTAGGCGGAAATAATTCACCCCTCCACTTT
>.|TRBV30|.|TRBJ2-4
CAWSNGQLAKNIQYF
TGTGCCTGGAGTAATGGACAGCTAGCCAAAAACATTCAGTACTTC
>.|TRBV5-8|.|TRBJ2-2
CASSSLNTGELFF
TGTGCCAGCAGTTCCCTAAACACCGGGGAGCTGTTTTTT
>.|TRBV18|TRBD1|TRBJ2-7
CASSPPGQGYSEQYF
TGTGCCAGCTCACCACCGGGACAGGGGTATAGCGAGCAGTACTTC
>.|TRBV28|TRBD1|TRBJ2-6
CASSSGQGRAGANVLTF
TGTGCCAGCAGTTCCGGACAGGGTAGAGCTGGGGCCAACGTCCTGACTTTC
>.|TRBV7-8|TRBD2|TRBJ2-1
CASSLSVSSGAYYNEQFF
TGTGCCAGCAGCTTATCTGTGTCTAGCGGGGCATACTACAATGAGCAGTTCTTC
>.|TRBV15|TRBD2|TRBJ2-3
CATSRDPATSASTDTQYF
TGTGCCACCAGCAGAGATCCGGCGACTAGCGCTAGCACAGATACGCAGTATTTT
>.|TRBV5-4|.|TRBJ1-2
CASSLEAGYGYTF
TGTGCCAGCAGCTTAGAGGCGGGGTATGGCTACACCTTC
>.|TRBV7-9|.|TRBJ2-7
CASRVVGSGEQYF
TGTGCCAGCAGAGTCGTTGGGTCCGGGGAGCAGTACTTC
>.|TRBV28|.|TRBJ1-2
CASSPYSLRDYGYTF
TGTGCCAGCAGCCCCTATAGCCTCAGGGACTATGGCTACACCTTC
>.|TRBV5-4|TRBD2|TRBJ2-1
CASSLLLAGAEQFF
TGTGCCAGCAGCTTACTACTAGCGGGGGCCGAGCAGTTCTTC
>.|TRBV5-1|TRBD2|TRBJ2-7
CASSQASGGPYEQYF
TGCGCCAGCAGTCAGGCTAGCGGGGGACCCTACGAGCAGTACTTC
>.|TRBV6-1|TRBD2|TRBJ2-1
CASRRLAGTYNEQFF
TGTGCCAGCAGAAGACTAGCGGGGACCTACAATGAGCAGTTCTTC
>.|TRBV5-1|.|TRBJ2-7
CASSLNSDSPYEQYF
TGCGCCAGCAGCTTGAATTCCGACTCCCCCTACGAGCAGTACTTC
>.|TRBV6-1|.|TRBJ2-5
CASSRGRVETQYF
TGTGCCAGCAGTCGCGGCAGGGTGGAGACCCAGTACTTC
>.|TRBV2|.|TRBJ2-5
CASEYLETQYF
TGTGCCAGCGAATACTTAGAGACCCAGTACTTC
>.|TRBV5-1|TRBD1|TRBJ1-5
CASSLADRDNQPQHF
TGCGCCAGCAGCTTAGCGGACAGGGACAATCAGCCCCAGCATTTT
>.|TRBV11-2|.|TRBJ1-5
CASSLRGGQPQHF
TGTGCCAGCAGCTTGAGGGGAGGCCAGCCCCAGCATTTT
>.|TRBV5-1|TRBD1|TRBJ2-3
CASSAGQGLNADTQYF
TGCGCCAGCAGCGCTGGACAGGGGCTAAACGCAGATACGCAGTATTTT